This entry features one T cell receptor beta chain sequence. Its antigen is undetermined. The table came from immunoSEQ multiplex PCR; TCRdb's copy has only in-frame clones and leaves some out. The sample yields 110,000 or so clones, roughly nine tenths seen once. The CDR3 is made up of 16 amino acids. Deletions cut 5 bases from V and 2 bases from J, with 18 bases between. Germline V gene data show CDR1 as SGDLS and CDR2 as YYNGEE. The data derive from a study of a mutant IDH1 vaccine in newly diagnosed glioma. In the study overall: Patients received eight vaccinations in weeks 1, 3, 5, 7, 11, 15, 19, 23. Beginning 4-6 weeks after radiotherapy alone, or with temozolomide cycles, vaccination took place. Previous treatment comprised radiotherapy, temozolomide, or both, mostly both. Treated patients, averaging roughly 44 years, were 62.5% male and about 38% female.

This sample's time point: week 11, during vaccination. Vaccinated patients received 300 ug of mutant IDH1 20-mer peptide per dose, with topical imiquimod. The chain links TRBV9 to TRBJ2-3; D uncertain. The sequence was obtained from a woman aged 50 to 60 with glioma. The starting material was PBMCs, obtained from a glioma patient whose treatment included an IDH1 peptide vaccine. CDR3 sequence: CASSPAALRYTDTQYF. For the CDR3, the DNA is TGTGCCAGCAGTCCAGCTGCTTTGAGGTACACAGATACGCAGTATTTT.